This TCR beta chain was found in a study of blood T cell repertoires in COVID-19. Looking at the study overall: PBMCs, B-cell-depleted T cells, or T cells were the source of the cDNA or gDNA that made up the material.

This CDR3 comprises 14 residues. Germline assignment: CDR1 ENHRY and CDR2 SYGVKD. The trim removed 5 bases at V and 4 bases at J, leaving 3 bases unmatched. Clones were read by immunoSEQ multiplex PCR, and TCRdb kept only the in-frame ones, dropping some. This table holds about 250,000 clones, 88% found once. This TCR was recovered from a woman under 40 with COVID-19, enrolled during active disease. This sequence joins TRBV10-3 and TRBJ2-7, with 12 nucleotides matching TRBD1. Sequenced: peripheral blood. CDR3: CAISPGQGAYEQYV. The CDR3 DNA follows: TGTGCCATCAGTCCGGGACAGGGGGCATACGAGCAGTACGTC.